Here is one T cell receptor beta chain with its context. Its antigen is not identified. These data belong to a study of beta chain features in type 1 diabetes. Findings and limits, study-wide: Since sequencing was performed on cDNA, cells with high TCR expression could be over-represented. VDJ junctions in type 1 diabetes patients carried more deletions and fewer insertions. For Type 1 diabetes patients, all four CD4+ subsets carried TCRB CDR3s that were moderately but significantly shorter.

The investigators reverse transcribed all of the isolated RNA, so they sequenced expressed TCRB transcripts. Naive, central memory and regulatory T cell samples averaged approximately 3.9 million immunoSEQ reads each. Profiled with immunoSEQ multiplex PCR; TCRdb holds only in-frame clones, not every one. The table lists around 100,000 clones, under 30% of them singletons. One heparinised draw, averaging about 110 mL, was taken per donor. The V gene's germline CDR1 is SEHNR and CDR2 FQNEAQ (reference sequence). The CDR3 spans 14 residues. The ends were cut back, 3 bases at V and 2 bases at J, with 10 bases in the middle.

The sequence came from a woman between 18 and 29 years old with type 1 diabetes. The chain employs TRBV7-9 and TRBJ2-5; D may be TRBD1 (5 bases). The source material was central memory CD4+ T cells from blood. CDR3 nucleotides: TGTGCCAGCAGCTTGGGTCAGGGACAAGAGACCCAGTACTTC. This encodes CASSLGQGQETQYF.